This TCR beta chain is from a study of Ad26.COV2.S vaccination and SARS-CoV-2 variants. As to this clone: Its antigen is unidentified.

Broader study findings: Following vaccination, spike-specific CD8+ and CD4+ T cell responses reportedly exhibited substantial breadth.

V was trimmed by 5 bases and J by 2 bases, leaving 7 bases between them. Germline V lookup: CDR1 KGHDR, CDR2 SFDVKD. The CDR3 runs to 13 residues. The treatment: roughly 20 received Ad26.COV2.S at low or high dose, single or two shots; several received placebo; per-sample allocation not given. Sampling occurred on day 63 after the first vaccine or placebo injection. Assay: immunoSEQ multiplex PCR; the TCRdb copy retains only in-frame clones and omits some. The sample has some 300,000 clones, approximately 86% seen once. The sequencing used peripheral blood, collected in a trial of Ad26.COV2.S vaccine versus placebo. The receptor was isolated from a person between 18 and 59 years old who received the Ad26.COV2.S COVID-19 vaccine or a placebo. The chain uses TRBV24-1 and TRBJ2-3, with D unresolved. CDR3 in DNA: TGTGCCACCAGTGCGGGCCTCACAGATACGCAGTATTTT. It codes for CATSAGLTDTQYF.